The 2 T cell receptor beta chains below all came from one sample that was sequenced in a study of blood T cell repertoires in COVID-19. The table came from immunoSEQ multiplex PCR; TCRdb's copy has only in-frame clones and leaves some out. The data hold just under 95,000 clones, with around 81% observed a single time. Sequenced: peripheral blood. These receptors were taken from a man aged 50 to 60 who had recovered from COVID-19.

This clone was seen only a few times. V and J are TRBV5-1 and TRBJ1-1, with 9 bases fitting TRBD1. V lost 4 bases and J lost 4; bases outside the gene matches: 8. Germline CDR1 reads SGHRS; CDR2 reads YFSETQ. This CDR3 is 15 amino acids long. The CDR3 coding sequence is TGCGCCAGCAGCGAAACAGGGGGCAGGGGCACTGAAGCTTTCTTT. It specifies CASSETGGRGTEAFF.

This clone has only a few counts. The chain recombines TRBV19 with TRBJ1-5, with D perhaps matching TRBD1 (5 bases). The length of the CDR3 is 13 residues. V shed 7 bases and J shed 7 bases, with 14 bases lying between them. Germline V gene lookup returns CDR1 LNHDA and CDR2 SQIVND (reference sequence). CDR3 residues: CASIYGEGQPQHF. The CDR3 DNA reads TGTGCCAGTATATACGGGGAGGGGCAGCCCCAGCATTTT.